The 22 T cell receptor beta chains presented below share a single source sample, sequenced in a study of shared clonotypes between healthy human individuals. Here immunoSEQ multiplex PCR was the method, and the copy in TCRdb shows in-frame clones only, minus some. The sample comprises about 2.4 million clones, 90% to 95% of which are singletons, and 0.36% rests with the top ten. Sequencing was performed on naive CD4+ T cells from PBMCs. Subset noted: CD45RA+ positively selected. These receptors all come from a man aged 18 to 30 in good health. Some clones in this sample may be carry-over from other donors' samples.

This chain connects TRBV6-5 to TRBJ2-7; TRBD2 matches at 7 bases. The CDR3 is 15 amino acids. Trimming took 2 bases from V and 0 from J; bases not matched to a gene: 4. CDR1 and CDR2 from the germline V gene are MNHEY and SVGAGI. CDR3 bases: TGTGCCAGCAGTTACATTAGCGGGCCCTCCTACGAGCAGTACTTC. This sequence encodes CASSYISGPSYEQYF.

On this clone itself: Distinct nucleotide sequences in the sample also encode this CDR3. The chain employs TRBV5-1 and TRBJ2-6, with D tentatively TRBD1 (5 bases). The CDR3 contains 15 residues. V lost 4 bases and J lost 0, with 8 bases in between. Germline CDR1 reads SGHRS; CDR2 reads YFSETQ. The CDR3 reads CASSQGGSGANVLTF. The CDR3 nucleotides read TGCGCCAGCAGCCAGGGCGGCTCTGGGGCCAACGTCCTGACTTTC. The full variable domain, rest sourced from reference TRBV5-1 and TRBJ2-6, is KAGVTQTPRYLIKTRGQQVTLSCSPISGHRSVSWYQQTPGQGLQFLFEYFSETQRNKGNFPGRFSGRQFSNSRSEMNVSTLELGDSALYLCASSQGGSGANVLTFGAGSRLTVL.

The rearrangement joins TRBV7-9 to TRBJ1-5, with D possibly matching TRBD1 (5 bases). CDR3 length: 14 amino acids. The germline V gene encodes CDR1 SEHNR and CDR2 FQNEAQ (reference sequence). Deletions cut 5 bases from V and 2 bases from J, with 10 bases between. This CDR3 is CASSPIGGNQPQHF. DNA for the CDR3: TGTGCCAGCAGCCCCATAGGGGGCAATCAGCCCCAGCATTTT.

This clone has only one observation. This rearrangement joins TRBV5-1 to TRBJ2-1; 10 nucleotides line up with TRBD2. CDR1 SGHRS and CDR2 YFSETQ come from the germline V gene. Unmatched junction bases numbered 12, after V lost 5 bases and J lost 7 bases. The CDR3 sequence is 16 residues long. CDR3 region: CASSLLAGQIGNEQFF. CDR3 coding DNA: TGCGCCAGCAGTTTACTAGCGGGGCAGATAGGGAATGAGCAGTTCTTC.

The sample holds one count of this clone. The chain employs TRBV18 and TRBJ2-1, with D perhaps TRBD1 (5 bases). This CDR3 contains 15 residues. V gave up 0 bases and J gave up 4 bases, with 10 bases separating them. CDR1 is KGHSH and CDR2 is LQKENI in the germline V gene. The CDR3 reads CASSPPPGKYNEQFF. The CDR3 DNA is TGTGCCAGCTCACCACCTCCAGGGAAGTACAATGAGCAGTTCTTC.

The CDR3 here is CASSLGGREHQAPQHF. CDR3 bases: TGTGCCAGCAGCTTGGGAGGCCGGGAGCACCAGGCGCCCCAGCATTTT. This sequence joins TRBV5-5 and TRBJ1-5; unclear D gene. The length of the CDR3 is 16 residues. Germline CDR1 is SGHKS and CDR2 is YYEKEE (reference sequence). The V end lost 0 bases, the J end lost 9 bases, and 19 bases lay between the germline ends. Full variable domain (rest looked up from reference TRBV5-5 and TRBJ1-5): DAGVTQSPTHLIKTRGQQVTLRCSPISGHKSVSWYQQVLGQGPQFIFQYYEKEERGRGNFPDRFSARQFPNYSSELNVNALLLGDSALYLCASSLGGREHQAPQHFGDGTRLSIL.

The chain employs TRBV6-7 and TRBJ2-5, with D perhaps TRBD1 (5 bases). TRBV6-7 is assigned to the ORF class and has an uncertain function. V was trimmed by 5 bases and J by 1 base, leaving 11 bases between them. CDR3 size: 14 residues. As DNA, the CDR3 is TGTGCCAGCAGTGTTTCAGGGTGCCAAGAGACCCAGTACTTC. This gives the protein CASSVSGCQETQYF.

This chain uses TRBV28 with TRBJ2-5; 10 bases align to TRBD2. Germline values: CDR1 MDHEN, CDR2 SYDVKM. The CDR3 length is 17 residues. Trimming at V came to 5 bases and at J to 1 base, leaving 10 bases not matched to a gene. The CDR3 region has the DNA TGTGCCAGCAGTCATATTATACCTAGCGGGGGCCAAGAGACCCAGTACTTC. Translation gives CASSHIIPSGGQETQYF.

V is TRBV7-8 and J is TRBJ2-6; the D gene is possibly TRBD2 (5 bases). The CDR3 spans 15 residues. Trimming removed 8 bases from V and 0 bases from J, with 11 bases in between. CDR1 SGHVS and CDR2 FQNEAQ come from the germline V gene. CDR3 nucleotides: TGTGCCAGCGGAGGTTGGAGCTCTGGGGCCAACGTCCTGACTTTC. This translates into CASGGWSSGANVLTF.

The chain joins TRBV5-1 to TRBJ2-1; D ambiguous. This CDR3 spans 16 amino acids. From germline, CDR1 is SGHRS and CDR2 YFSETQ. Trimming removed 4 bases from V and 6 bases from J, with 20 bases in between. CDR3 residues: CASSPPPVKGGNEQFF. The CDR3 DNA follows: TGCGCCAGCAGCCCTCCCCCTGTGAAAGGCGGCAATGAGCAGTTCTTC.

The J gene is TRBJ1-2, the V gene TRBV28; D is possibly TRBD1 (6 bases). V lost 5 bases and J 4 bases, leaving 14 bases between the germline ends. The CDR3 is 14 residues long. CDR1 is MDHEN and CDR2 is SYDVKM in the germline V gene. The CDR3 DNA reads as TGTGCCAGCAGTACTCTCAGGGGCGCCTATGGCTACACCTTC. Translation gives CASSTLRGAYGYTF.

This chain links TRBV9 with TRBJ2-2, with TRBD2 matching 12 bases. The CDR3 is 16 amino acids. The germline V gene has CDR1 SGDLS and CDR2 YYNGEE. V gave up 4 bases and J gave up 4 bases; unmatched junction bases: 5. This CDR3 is CASSYGLAGFTGELFF. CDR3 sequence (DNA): TGTGCCAGCAGCTATGGACTAGCGGGATTCACCGGGGAGCTGTTTTTT.

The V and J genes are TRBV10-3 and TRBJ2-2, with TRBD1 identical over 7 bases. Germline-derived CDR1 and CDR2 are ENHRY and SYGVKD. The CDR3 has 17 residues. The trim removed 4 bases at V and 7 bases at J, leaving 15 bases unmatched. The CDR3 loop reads CAISVLLRDSIIGELFF. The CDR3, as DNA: TGTGCCATCAGTGTCCTTCTACGGGACAGTATCATCGGGGAGCTGTTTTTT.

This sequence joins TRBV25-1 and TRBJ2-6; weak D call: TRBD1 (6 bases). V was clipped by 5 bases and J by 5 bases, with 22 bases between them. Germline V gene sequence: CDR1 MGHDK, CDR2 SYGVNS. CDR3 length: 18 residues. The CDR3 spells CASSPQPELDSRANVLTF. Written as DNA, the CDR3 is TGTGCCAGCAGTCCGCAGCCAGAACTGGACAGTCGGGCCAACGTCCTGACTTTC.

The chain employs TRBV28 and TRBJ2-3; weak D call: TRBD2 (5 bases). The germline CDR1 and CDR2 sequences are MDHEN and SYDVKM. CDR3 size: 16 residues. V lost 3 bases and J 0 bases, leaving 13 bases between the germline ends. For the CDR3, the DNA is TGTGCCAGCAGTTTGGTCCGCGGCGGGAGCACAGATACGCAGTATTTT. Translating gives CASSLVRGGSTDTQYF.

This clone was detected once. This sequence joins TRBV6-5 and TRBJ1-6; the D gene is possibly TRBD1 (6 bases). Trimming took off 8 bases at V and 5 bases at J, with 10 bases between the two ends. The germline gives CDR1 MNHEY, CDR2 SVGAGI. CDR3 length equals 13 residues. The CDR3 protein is CASATGNNSPLHF. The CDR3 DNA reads TGTGCCAGCGCCACAGGGAATAATTCACCCCTCCACTTT.

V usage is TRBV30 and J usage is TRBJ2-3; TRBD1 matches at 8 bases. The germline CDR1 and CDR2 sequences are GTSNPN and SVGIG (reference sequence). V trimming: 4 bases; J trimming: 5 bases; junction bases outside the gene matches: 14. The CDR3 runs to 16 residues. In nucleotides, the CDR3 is TGTGCCTGGACCGGTCCTCGACAGGGGATGGGAGATACGCAGTATTTT. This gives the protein CAWTGPRQGMGDTQYF.

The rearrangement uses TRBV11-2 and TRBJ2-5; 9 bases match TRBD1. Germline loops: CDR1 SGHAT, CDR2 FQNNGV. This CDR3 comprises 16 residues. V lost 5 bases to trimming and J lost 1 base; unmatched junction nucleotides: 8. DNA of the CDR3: TGTGCCAGCAGCGCTGGGAGGACAGGGGCCCAAGAGACCCAGTACTTC. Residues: CASSAGRTGAQETQYF.

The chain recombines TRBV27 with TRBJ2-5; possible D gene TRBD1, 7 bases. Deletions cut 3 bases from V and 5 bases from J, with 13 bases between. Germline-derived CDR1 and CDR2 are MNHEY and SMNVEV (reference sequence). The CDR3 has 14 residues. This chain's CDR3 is CASSFQGEAETQYF. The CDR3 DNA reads TGTGCCAGCAGTTTCCAGGGGGAGGCGGAGACCCAGTACTTC.

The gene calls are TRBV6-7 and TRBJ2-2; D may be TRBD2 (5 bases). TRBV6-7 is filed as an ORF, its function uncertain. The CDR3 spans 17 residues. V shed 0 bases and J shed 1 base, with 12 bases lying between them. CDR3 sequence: CASSYSKRVKNTGELFF. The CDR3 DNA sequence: TGTGCCAGCAGTTACTCGAAGAGGGTTAAGAACACCGGGGAGCTGTTTTTT.

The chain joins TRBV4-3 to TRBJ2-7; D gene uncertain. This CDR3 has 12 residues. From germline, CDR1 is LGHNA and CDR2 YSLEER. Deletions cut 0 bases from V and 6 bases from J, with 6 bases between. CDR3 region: CASSQDSGEQYF. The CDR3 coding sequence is TGCGCCAGCAGCCAAGACTCCGGCGAGCAGTACTTC.

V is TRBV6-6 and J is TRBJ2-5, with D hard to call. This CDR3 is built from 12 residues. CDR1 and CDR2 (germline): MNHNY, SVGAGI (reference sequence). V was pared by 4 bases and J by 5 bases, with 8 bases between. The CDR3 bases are TGTGCCAGCAGTTCGCTACGTGAGACCCAGTACTTC. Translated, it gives CASSSLRETQYF.